This T cell receptor (beta chain) was observed in a study of shared clonotypes between healthy human individuals. Study-wide background: There were three CD4 naive, three CD4 memory, two CD8 naive and one CD8 memory plates per donor.

Repertoires were generated with immunoSEQ multiplex PCR, while TCRdb's copy carries only in-frame clones and drops some. The repertoire consists of roughly 2,300,000 clones, with about nine tenths occurring once and the leading ten covering approximately 0.4%. Worth noting for this clone: The antigen remains undetermined.

V lost 5 bases, J lost 6 bases, and 17 bases lay in between. CDR1 and CDR2 (germline): LNHNV, YYDKDF (reference sequence). The CDR3 is 15 residues long. Study conclusions and caveats: How much donors shared clonotypes was expected to be affected by sequencing depth.

Sample: naive CD4+ T cells from PBMCs. Subset: CD45RA+ positively selected. This sequence originates from a young man in good health. Some clones in this sample may be carry-over from other donors' samples. The chain uses TRBV15 and TRBJ2-1; tentatively, D is TRBD2 (6 bases). The DNA of the CDR3 is TGTGCCACCAGCCGACGAGCGGGCGCCCCCAATGAGCAGTTCTTC. The encoded protein is CATSRRAGAPNEQFF.